What follows is one T cell receptor beta chain and its context. Its antigen specificity is not known. No clone much larger than this one lies a single base away; base qualities are absent. The library was built by means of the immunoSEQ multiplex PCR assay. An external provider carried out the TCRbeta CDR3 sequencing as a commercial service. Per the source publication's procedure: The analyses used productive nucleotide sequences together with amino acid sequences obtained by in silico translation. Diversity was measured with Renyi entropy across alpha values, using the median of 200 repeated subsamples to equalise sample size. The distance between each pair of repertoires was calculated as one minus the Chao-modified Jaccard index, which corrects for under-sampling, and this distance was used for clustering. Frequency-weighted overlap with synovial clonotypes was computed at 200 sample sizes with 200 draws without replacement at each size, and the value at the size of the smaller sample was reported. Drawn from immuneACCESS, this table holds only the in-frame rearrangements with V and J called that TCRdb kept. Clones are partly lost; checked studies trace under half to an unresolved V gene and leave the rest unexplained. The V and J calls and clone size are taken from that table; D and trimming were inferred from the DNA. The sample records tens of thousands of clones, about 94% of which are singletons. 2.9% of the sample goes to the ten largest clones.

The sample is drawn from a study of circulating and synovial CD4+ cells in juvenile arthritis (TCRdb year 2014). At the level of the whole study: TCRbeta CDR3 repertoires of circulating HLA-DR+ CD4 T cells, bulk blood CD4 T cells and synovial CD4 T cells were compared within each patient. Repertoire sequencing was performed with the aim of confirming enrichment of synovial clonotypes in a circulating synovial-like CD4 T cell subset.

Donors of the sequenced samples were patients with active juvenile idiopathic arthritis. Right after thawing, the cells went straight into sorting, and Live/Dead Fixable Near-IR Stain was used to exclude dead cells. On the study overall, not on this receptor specifically: Circulating pathogenic-like lymphocytes clustered together with synovial T cells, and compared with bulk blood, the circulating pathogenic-like lymphocytes shared a substantially higher fraction of CDR3 sequences with synovium. Because T cell genome counts differed by at least an order of magnitude between CPL and bulk blood CD4 samples, sample-size effects were addressed. Because overlap with synovium was found to increase with sequencing depth, the full repertoire overlap was likely underestimated by the measured shared-clonotype fractions. Compared with bulk blood CD4 repertoires, both the synovial and the circulating pathogenic-like lymphocyte repertoires were less diverse, and some CPL samples were as oligoclonal as synovium. No difference between circulating pathogenic-like lymphocytes and bulk blood T cells was detected by traditional Vbeta family usage analysis.

The sequence was collected from a human donor with juvenile idiopathic arthritis. Sequencing input: CD4+ T cells from blood.

In nucleotide form, the sequence is TGTGCCAGCGGCAAGCTAGCGGGAGGGACAGATACGCAGTATTTT. The translation is CASGKLAGGTDTQYF. The chain is made from TRBV7-2 and TRBJ2-3, with 12 junctional bases fitting TRBD2. The CDR3 runs 15 amino acids, cysteine and phenylalanine included. The only DNA kept is the CDR3, 45 bases in frame from the first base. The CDR1 and CDR2 encoded by the germline V gene are SGHTA and FQGNSA. At the junction V is shortened by 8 bases and J by 3 bases; bases outside the gene matches: 6.